This T cell receptor (beta chain) was obtained from a study of PD-L1 blockade in urothelial cancer (dated by TCRdb to about 2017). With respect to the entire study: Every patient began therapy in about 2014 and was given atezolizumab 1,200 mg intravenously every 3 weeks. About 85% of the 29 patients were males with bladder-origin urothelial cancer, and 18 of 29 reported a prior smoking history. Patients had an ECOG performance status of 0 or 1 and had received between 0 and 3 prior chemotherapy regimens. Blood samples were analyzed 3 weeks after the start of treatment (second dose) and 6 weeks after the start of treatment. A median of 141,255 T cells and 65,000 to 90,000 unique TCRs was obtained from blood samples, and a median clonality of 0.080 was observed. The study was an exploratory multi-omic analysis of somatic, immune and clinical correlates of response to PD-L1 blockade with atezolizumab in urothelial cancer. Pretreatment tumor samples and matched peripheral blood, collected serially before and after atezolizumab treatment, underwent TCR sequencing. Progression-free survival longer than 6 months counted as durable clinical benefit, and TCR features were additionally tested against both progression-free and overall survival. In the same patients, whole exome sequencing and RNA sequencing of pretreatment tumors were performed in addition to TCR sequencing. Durable clinical benefit was achieved by nine patients but not by the remaining 20. Pretreatment blood TCR-seq was available for 30 or so patients, at least one posttreatment blood collection was obtained for 25 or so patients, and tumor TCR-seq was available for 25 or so patients.

This clone was counted between two and nine times. The antigen it recognizes is unknown. Base qualities are missing; no much larger clone stands one base away. Synthetic TCR analog templates were spiked into each PCR so that absolute template abundance could be estimated from read counts. The immunoSEQ assay was used to amplify TCRbeta CDR3 regions from genomic DNA with bias-controlled V and J gene primers. Rearranged TCRbeta segments were sequenced at approximately 20X coverage. Concerning the study's data processing: Sequencing errors were corrected by clustering and CDR3s were annotated against IMGT to assign V, D and J genes. Downstream analyses used only productive TCRbeta rearrangements and left out out-of-frame or stop-codon sequences. To compute clonality, Shannon entropy was normalized by the log of the number of unique productive sequences and then subtracted from one. Fisher's exact test with Benjamini-Hochberg correction, at a threshold of adjusted p below 0.01, was used to find clones that differed between time points or between blood and tumor. The source is immuneACCESS, and TCRdb retained only in-frame sequences with V and J called. Part of the clones is not carried over; for the studies checked, unresolved V genes explain less than half of this, and the remainder is unexplained. That table furnishes V, J and clone size, whereas the DNA furnished D and trimming. Counted in this sample were tens of thousands of clones; 75% to 90% of them appeared once. The ten largest clonotypes hold 5% to 6% of the sample.

Paper-wide results and their limitations: Improved progression-free and overall survival was associated with having pretreatment peripheral blood TCR clonality below the median. Small sample size (n of about 30) and many exploratory analyses mean the results are intended to be hypothesis-generating. At 3 weeks after the start of treatment, tumor-associated TCR clones in peripheral blood had expanded more in patients with durable benefit (n of about 21, p = 0.022).

Spanning cysteine to phenylalanine, the CDR3 consists of 14 amino acids. Only the CDR3 DNA stays, 42 bases, in frame from base 1. Reading the germline V gene gives CDR1 SGHDT and CDR2 YYEEEE. The germline V end is reduced by 2 bases and the J end by 4 bases; junction bases left unmatched: 2. A cohort of 25 to 35 patients with locally advanced or metastatic urothelial carcinoma, treated at Memorial Sloan Kettering on a trial protocol, was included. Peripheral blood mononuclear cells were collected from each patient pretreatment and during treatment, giving between 1 and 8 total time points per patient. The Qiagen DNeasy Blood extraction kit was used to purify genomic DNA from total PBMCs and tumor samples. PBMCs were collected pretreatment and during treatment, and were isolated and stored as previously described.

The rearrangement joined TRBV5-6 to TRBJ2-2; TRBD1 fits 7 bases in the junction. Source: PBMCs, taken around atezolizumab (anti-PD-L1) treatment. The TCR comes from a woman in her sixties or seventies with urothelial cancer. The nucleotides read TGTGCCAGCAGCTTCAACAGGGGCACCGGGGAGCTGTTTTTT. This is translated as CASSFNRGTGELFF.